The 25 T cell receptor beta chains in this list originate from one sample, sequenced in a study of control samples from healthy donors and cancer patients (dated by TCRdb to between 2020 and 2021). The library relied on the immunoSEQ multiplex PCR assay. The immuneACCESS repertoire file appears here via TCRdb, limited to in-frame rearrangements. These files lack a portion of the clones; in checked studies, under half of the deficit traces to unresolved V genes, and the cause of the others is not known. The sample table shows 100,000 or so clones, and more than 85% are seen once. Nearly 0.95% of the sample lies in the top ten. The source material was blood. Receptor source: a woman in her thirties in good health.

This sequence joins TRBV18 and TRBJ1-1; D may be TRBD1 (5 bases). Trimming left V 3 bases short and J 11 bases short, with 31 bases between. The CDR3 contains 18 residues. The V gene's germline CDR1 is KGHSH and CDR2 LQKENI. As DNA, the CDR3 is TGTGCCAGCTCACCGCGCAGACAGTCGGGAACGCCTCTGCCCGCCGCTTTCTTT. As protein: CASSPRRQSGTPLPAAFF.

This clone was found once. DNA for the CDR3: TGTGCCAGTAGACCAGGCCCCTACAATGAGCAGTTCTTC. Amino acids: CASRPGPYNEQFF. The J gene is TRBJ2-1, the V gene TRBV19; no firm D call. This CDR3 contains 13 residues. With 6 bases removed from V and 2 bases from J, the gap between germline ends came to 8 bases. In germline, CDR1 is LNHDA, CDR2 SQIVND (reference sequence).

The CDR3 DNA is TGTGCCAGCAGCCTTAAGAGGAACACTGAAGCTTTCTTT. It translates to CASSLKRNTEAFF. The V and J genes are TRBV11-3 and TRBJ1-1; D is ambiguous. This CDR3 contains 13 residues. Germline CDR1 SGHNT, CDR2 YENEEA. Trimming removed 5 bases at V and 1 base at J, with 8 bases between. Complete variable domain (other parts from reference TRBV11-3 and TRBJ1-1): EAGVVQSPRYKIIEKKQPVAFWCNPISGHNTLYWYLQNLGQGPELLIRYENEEAVDDSQLPKDRFSAERLKGVDSTLKIQPAELGDSAVYLCASSLKRNTEAFFGQGTRLTVV.

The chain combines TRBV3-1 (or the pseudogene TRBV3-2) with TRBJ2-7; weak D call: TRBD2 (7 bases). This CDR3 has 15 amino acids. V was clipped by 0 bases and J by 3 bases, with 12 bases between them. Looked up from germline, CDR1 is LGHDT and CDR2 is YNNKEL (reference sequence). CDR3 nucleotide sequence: TGTGCCAGCAGCCAAGATAGGGGGGGACGCTACGAGCAGTACTTC. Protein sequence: CASSQDRGGRYEQYF.

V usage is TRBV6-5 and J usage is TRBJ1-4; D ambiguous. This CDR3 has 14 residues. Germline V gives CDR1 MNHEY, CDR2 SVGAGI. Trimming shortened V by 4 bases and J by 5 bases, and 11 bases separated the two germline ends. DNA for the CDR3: TGTGCCAGCAGTTCCACCGGGAGCAATGAAAAACTGTTTTTT. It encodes CASSSTGSNEKLFF.

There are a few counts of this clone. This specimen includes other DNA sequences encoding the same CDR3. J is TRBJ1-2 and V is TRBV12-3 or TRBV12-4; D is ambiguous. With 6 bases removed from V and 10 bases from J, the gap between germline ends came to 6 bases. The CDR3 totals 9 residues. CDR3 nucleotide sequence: TGTGCCAGCAGCCCCCCCTACACCTTC. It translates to CASSPPYTF.

CDR3 in amino acids: CASSLVGARGKNIQYF. The CDR3 DNA reads TGTGCCAGCAGCTTAGTGGGGGCGCGGGGCAAAAACATTCAGTACTTC. V is TRBV7-9 and J is TRBJ2-4, with D perhaps TRBD1 or TRBD2 (6 bases each). The V gene lost 1 base and the J gene lost 3 bases, with 13 bases spanning the gap. Germline CDR1 SEHNR, CDR2 FQNEAQ (reference sequence). This CDR3 is built from 16 residues.

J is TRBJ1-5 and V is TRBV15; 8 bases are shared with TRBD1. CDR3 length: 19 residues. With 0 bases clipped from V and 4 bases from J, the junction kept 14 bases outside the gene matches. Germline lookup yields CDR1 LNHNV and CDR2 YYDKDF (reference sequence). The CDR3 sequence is CATSRDLRRTGSSNQPQHF. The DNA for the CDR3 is TGTGCCACCAGCAGAGATCTAAGGAGGACAGGGTCTTCGAATCAGCCCCAGCATTTT.

The CDR3 region has the DNA TGTGCCAGCAAGGCCCCGGCGGTCAATTCACCCCTCCACTTT. It specifies CASKAPAVNSPLHF. The chain employs TRBV6-5 and TRBJ1-6, with no clear D. V gave up 7 bases and J gave up 7 bases, with 14 bases separating them. The CDR3 spans 14 residues. Germline CDR1 reads MNHEY; CDR2 reads SVGAGI.

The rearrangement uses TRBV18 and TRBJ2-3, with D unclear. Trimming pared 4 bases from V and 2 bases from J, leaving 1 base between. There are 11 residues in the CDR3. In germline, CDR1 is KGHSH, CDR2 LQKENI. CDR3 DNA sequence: TGTGCCAGCTCACTCACAGATACGCAGTATTTT. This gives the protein CASSLTDTQYF.

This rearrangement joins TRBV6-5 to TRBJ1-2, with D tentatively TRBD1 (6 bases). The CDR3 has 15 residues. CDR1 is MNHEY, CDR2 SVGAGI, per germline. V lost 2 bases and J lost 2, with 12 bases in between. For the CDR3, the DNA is TGTGCCAGCAGTTACCGTCGTCAGGGGAACTATGGCTACACCTTC. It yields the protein CASSYRRQGNYGYTF.

This CDR3 reads CASSFGALNTEAFF. The CDR3 DNA follows: TGTGCCAGCAGTTTCGGAGCGCTGAACACTGAAGCTTTCTTT. This chain uses TRBV28 with TRBJ1-1; D is ambiguous. V lost 3 bases, J lost 0 bases, and 8 bases lay in between. Per germline, CDR1 MDHEN and CDR2 SYDVKM. This CDR3 has 14 amino acids.

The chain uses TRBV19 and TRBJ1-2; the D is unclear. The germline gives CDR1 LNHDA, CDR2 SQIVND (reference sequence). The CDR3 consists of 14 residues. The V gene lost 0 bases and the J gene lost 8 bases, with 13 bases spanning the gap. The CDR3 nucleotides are TGTGCCAGTAGTATAGATCGGGGTTCACCCGGCTACACCTTC. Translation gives CASSIDRGSPGYTF.

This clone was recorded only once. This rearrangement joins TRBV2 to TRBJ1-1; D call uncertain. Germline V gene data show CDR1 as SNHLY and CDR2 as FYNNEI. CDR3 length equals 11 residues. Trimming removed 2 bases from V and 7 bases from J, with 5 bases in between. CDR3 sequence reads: CASSEHLEAFF. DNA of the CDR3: TGTGCCAGCAGTGAACACCTTGAAGCTTTCTTT.

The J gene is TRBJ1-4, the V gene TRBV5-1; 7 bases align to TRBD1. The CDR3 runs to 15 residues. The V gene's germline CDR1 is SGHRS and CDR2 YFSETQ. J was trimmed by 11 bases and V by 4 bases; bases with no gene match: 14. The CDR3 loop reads CASSPLTGEGEKLFF. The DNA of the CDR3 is TGCGCCAGCAGCCCCTTAACAGGGGAGGGGGAGAAACTGTTTTTT.

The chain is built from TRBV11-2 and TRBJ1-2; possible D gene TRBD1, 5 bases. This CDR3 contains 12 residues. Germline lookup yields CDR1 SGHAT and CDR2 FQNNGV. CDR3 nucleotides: TGTTTGACTGAGGGGTCAAACTATGGCTACACCTTC. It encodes CLTEGSNYGYTF.

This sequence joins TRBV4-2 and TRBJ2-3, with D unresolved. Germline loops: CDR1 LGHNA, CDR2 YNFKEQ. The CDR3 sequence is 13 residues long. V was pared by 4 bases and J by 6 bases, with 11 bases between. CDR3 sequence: CASSPLYGDTQYF. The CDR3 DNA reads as TGTGCCAGCAGCCCCCTGTATGGGGATACGCAGTATTTT.

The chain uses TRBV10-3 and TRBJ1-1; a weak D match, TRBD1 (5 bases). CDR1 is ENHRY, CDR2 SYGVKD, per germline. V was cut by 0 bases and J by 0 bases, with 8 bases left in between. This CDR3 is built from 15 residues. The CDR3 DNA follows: TGTGCCATCAGTGAGTCGGGACCTCTGAACACTGAAGCTTTCTTT. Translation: CAISESGPLNTEAFF.

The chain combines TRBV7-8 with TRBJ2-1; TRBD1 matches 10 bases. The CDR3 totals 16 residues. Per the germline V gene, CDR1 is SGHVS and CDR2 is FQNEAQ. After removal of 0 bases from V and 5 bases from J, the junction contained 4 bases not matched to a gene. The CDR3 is CASSLATGGFDNEQFF. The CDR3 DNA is TGTGCCAGCAGCTTAGCGACAGGGGGCTTTGACAATGAGCAGTTCTTC.

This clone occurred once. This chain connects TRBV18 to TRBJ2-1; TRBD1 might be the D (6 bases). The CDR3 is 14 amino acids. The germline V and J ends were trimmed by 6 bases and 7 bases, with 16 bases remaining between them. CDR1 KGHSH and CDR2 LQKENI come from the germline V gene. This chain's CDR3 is CASSPGQNRNEQFF. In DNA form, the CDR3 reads TGTGCCAGCTCGCCGGGACAAAATAGGAATGAGCAGTTCTTC.

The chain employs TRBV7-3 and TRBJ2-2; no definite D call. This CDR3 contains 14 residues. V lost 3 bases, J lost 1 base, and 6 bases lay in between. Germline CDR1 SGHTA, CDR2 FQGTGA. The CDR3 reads CASSFSGNTGELFF. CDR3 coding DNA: TGTGCCAGCAGCTTTTCGGGGAACACCGGGGAGCTGTTTTTT.

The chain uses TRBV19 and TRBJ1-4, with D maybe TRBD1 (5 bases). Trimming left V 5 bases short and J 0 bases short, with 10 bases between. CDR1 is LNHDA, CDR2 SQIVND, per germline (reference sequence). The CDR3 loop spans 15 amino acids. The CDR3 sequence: CASSSPGATNEKLFF. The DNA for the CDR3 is TGTGCCAGTAGTTCCCCGGGGGCAACTAATGAAAAACTGTTTTTT.

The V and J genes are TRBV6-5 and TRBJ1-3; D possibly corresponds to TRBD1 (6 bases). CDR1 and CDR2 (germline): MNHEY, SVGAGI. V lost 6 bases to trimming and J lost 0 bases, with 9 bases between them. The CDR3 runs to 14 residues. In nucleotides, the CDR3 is TGTGCCAGCAGACAGGGCTACTCTGGAAACACCATATATTTT. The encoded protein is CASRQGYSGNTIYF.

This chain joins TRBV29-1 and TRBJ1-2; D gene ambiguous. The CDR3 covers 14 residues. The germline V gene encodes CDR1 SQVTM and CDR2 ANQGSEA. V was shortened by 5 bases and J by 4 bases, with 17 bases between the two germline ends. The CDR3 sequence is CSVSAGSGSYGYTF. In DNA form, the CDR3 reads TGCAGCGTTAGTGCCGGTTCCGGGAGCTATGGCTACACCTTC.

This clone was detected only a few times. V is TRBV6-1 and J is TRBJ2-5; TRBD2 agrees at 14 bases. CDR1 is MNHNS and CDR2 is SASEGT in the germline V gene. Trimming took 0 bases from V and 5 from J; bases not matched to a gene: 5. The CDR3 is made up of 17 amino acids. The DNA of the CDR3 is TGTGCCAGCAGTGAAGCCGGGACTAGCGGGAGATTGGAGACCCAGTACTTC. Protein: CASSEAGTSGRLETQYF.